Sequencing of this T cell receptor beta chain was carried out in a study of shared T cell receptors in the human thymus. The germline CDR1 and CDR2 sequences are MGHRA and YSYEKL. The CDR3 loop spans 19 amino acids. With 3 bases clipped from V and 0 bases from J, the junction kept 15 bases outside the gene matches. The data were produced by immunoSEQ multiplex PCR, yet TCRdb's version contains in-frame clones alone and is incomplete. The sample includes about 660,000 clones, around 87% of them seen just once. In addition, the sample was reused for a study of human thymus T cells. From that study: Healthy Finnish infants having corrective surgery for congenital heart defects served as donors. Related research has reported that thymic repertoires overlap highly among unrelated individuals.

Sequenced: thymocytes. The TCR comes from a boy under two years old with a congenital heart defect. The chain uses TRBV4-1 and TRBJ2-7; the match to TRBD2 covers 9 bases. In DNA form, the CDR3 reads TGCGCCAGCAGCCACTCATTAGCGGGGGAGCCCCCATTCTCCTACGAGCAGTACTTC. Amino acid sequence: CASSHSLAGEPPFSYEQYF.